Below are 23 T cell receptor beta chains sequenced from a single sample in a study of early T cells in non-severe SARS-CoV-2 infection. TCRdb re-analysed the 5' RACE reads in MiXCR, keeping a single row per CDR3 protein. The table has approximately 19,000 distinct CDR3 sequences, under 7.5% seen once; the top ten hold just under 6.5%. What was sequenced was whole blood. Receptor source: an adult who was a healthcare worker with PCR-confirmed SARS-CoV-2 infection or an uninfected control (not recorded which).

This clonotype came up many times. This sequence joins TRBV28 and TRBJ2-7; a possible D gene is TRBD1 (5 bases). This CDR3 is built from 14 residues. Germline CDR1 and CDR2: MDHEN and SYDVKM. V was cut by 6 bases and J by 2 bases, with 14 bases left in between. The CDR3: CASSVGLQAYEQYF. DNA for the CDR3: TGTGCCAGCAGCGTAGGTTTACAGGCCTACGAGCAGTACTTC.

This clonotype was counted at least ten times. The rearrangement links TRBV20-1 to TRBJ2-6; D is ambiguous. Looked up from germline, CDR1 is DFQATT and CDR2 is SNEGSKA (reference sequence). V shed 5 bases and J shed 0 bases, with 14 bases lying between them. The CDR3 has 16 residues. This CDR3 reads CSASVQPLSGANVLTF. The DNA of the CDR3 is TGCAGTGCTTCCGTTCAGCCCCTCTCTGGGGCCAACGTCCTGACTTTC.

This clonotype is medium-sized by share. This chain links TRBV12-3 or TRBV12-4 with TRBJ2-1; D may be TRBD1 (6 bases). V lost 6 bases to trimming and J lost 9 bases, with 12 bases between them. The CDR3 runs to 12 residues. The CDR3 loop reads CASSQGRGEQFF. CDR3 coding DNA: TGTGCCAGCAGCCAGGGGCGTGGTGAGCAGTTCTTC.

At least ten counts were recorded for this clonotype. The chain has TRBV12-3 or TRBV12-4 and TRBJ2-3; D is unresolved. CDR3 size: 15 residues. V was clipped by 0 bases and J by 3 bases, with 10 bases between them. The CDR3 DNA follows: TGTGCCAGCAGTTTAGCGCCCGTCGCGACAGATACGCAGTATTTT. It yields the protein CASSLAPVATDTQYF.

This clonotype was seen many times. This chain connects TRBV19 to TRBJ2-5; TRBD1 matches at 9 bases. V was clipped by 5 bases and J by 4 bases; unmatched bases: 8. Germline CDR1 and CDR2: LNHDA and SQIVND (reference sequence). The length of the CDR3 is 15 residues. CDR3 sequence (DNA): TGTGCCAGTAGTCCCGGGACAGGGTCTCGAGAGACCCAGTACTTC. As protein: CASSPGTGSRETQYF.

This clonotype came up a few times. The V call is TRBV5-5, the J call TRBJ2-3; D not certain. Trimming cost V 4 bases and J 0 bases, with 18 bases left between them. This CDR3 has 17 residues. Germline V gene sequence: CDR1 SGHKS, CDR2 YYEKEE (reference sequence). The CDR3 DNA sequence: TGTGCCAGCAGCCCGACCAGAGGATTAAGAAGCACAGATACGCAGTATTTT. Translation gives CASSPTRGLRSTDTQYF.

This clonotype was detected many times. The chain links TRBV28 to TRBJ1-2, with TRBD1 as a possible D gene (6 bases). This CDR3 contains 13 residues. The V and J ends lost 10 bases and 7 bases respectively, with 19 bases between them. CDR1 MDHEN and CDR2 SYDVKM come from the germline V gene. CDR3 amino acids: CATPKRGQSGYTF. For the CDR3, the DNA is TGTGCCACTCCTAAACGGGGGCAGAGTGGCTACACCTTC.

The sample holds many counts of this clonotype. The rearrangement uses TRBV7-9 and TRBJ2-3; TRBD2 aligns across 8 bases. Germline V lookup: CDR1 SEHNR, CDR2 FQNEAQ (reference sequence). This CDR3 is built from 14 residues. The trim removed 5 bases at V and 8 bases at J, leaving 9 bases unmatched. This CDR3 reads CASSPVREVATQYF. The CDR3 nucleotides read TGTGCCAGCAGCCCGGTGCGGGAGGTGGCTACGCAGTATTTT.

This clonotype was detected many times. The V and J genes are TRBV28 and TRBJ2-7; a weak D match, TRBD1 (5 bases). Per the germline V gene, CDR1 is MDHEN and CDR2 is SYDVKM. The CDR3 has 14 amino acids. V was cut by 3 bases and J by 4 bases, with 13 bases left in between. CDR3 nucleotides: TGTGCCAGCAGTTTGGGGCAGCAATCGTACGAGCAGTACTTC. Protein sequence: CASSLGQQSYEQYF.

This clonotype was detected many times. This chain joins TRBV20-1 and TRBJ1-2, with 12 bases fitting TRBD1. The ends lost 6 bases at V and 9 bases at J; junction bases unmatched: 14. Germline V gene data show CDR1 as DFQATT and CDR2 as SNEGSKA (reference sequence). The CDR3 is 15 amino acids. The CDR3 loop reads CSARPGQGATFRYTF. CDR3 nucleotides: TGCAGTGCCCGACCGGGACAGGGGGCGACCTTTCGCTACACCTTC.

This clonotype was counted ten times or more. The genes are TRBV19 and TRBJ2-7; D possibly matches TRBD1 or TRBD2 (5 bases each). Germline loops: CDR1 LNHDA, CDR2 SQIVND (reference sequence). V gave up 3 bases and J gave up 2 bases, with 11 bases separating them. The CDR3 is 14 amino acids. The CDR3 DNA sequence: TGTGCCAGTAGTATCGGGGACGGCCCCTACGAGCAGTACTTC. This translates into CASSIGDGPYEQYF.

The table lists this clonotype with many counts. J is TRBJ2-3 and V is TRBV20-1; no reliable D call. The CDR3 spans 12 residues. Germline CDR1 and CDR2: DFQATT and SNEGSKA (reference sequence). V gave up 4 bases and J gave up 2 bases, with 7 bases separating them. For the CDR3, the DNA is TGCAGTGCTACACTTTTCACAGATACGCAGTATTTT. Amino acid sequence: CSATLFTDTQYF.

The table lists this clonotype with many counts. The chain has TRBV14 and TRBJ1-1; no firm D call. Germline loops: CDR1 SGHDN, CDR2 FVKESK. The CDR3 is 16 amino acids. V was cut by 0 bases and J by 2 bases, with 13 bases left in between. CDR3 sequence reads: CASSQDWPASNTEAFF. The CDR3 DNA sequence: TGTGCCAGCAGCCAAGATTGGCCAGCGTCCAACACTGAAGCTTTCTTT.

This clonotype was observed many times. The chain joins TRBV5-4 to TRBJ1-4; D ambiguous. Deletions cut 4 bases from V and 5 bases from J, with 12 bases between. The CDR3 sequence is 14 residues long. The germline V gene has CDR1 SGHNT and CDR2 YYREEE (reference sequence). The CDR3 sequence is CASSPGQRNEKLFF. In nucleotides, the CDR3 is TGTGCCAGCAGCCCCGGCCAACGGAATGAAAAACTGTTTTTT.

This clonotype was seen a few times. The chain uses TRBV6-5 and TRBJ2-7; 8 bases are a match to TRBD2. Looked up from germline, CDR1 is MNHEY and CDR2 is SVGAGI. The V segment lost 0 bases and the J segment 3 bases; nucleotides outside the gene matches: 1. The CDR3 contains 14 residues. CDR3 sequence (DNA): TGTGCCAGCAGTTACTCGAGCGGGGGCTACGAGCAGTACTTC. This translates into CASSYSSGGYEQYF.

This clonotype has at least ten counts. The chain links TRBV3-1 to TRBJ2-7; D gene ambiguous. Germline values: CDR1 LGHDT, CDR2 YNNKEL (reference sequence). The CDR3 totals 12 residues. The V end was cut by 1 base, the J end by 9 bases, with 10 bases between. The DNA of the CDR3 is TGTGCCAGCAGCCAAGCGATGAGTGGGCAGTACTTC. This encodes CASSQAMSGQYF.

This clonotype has ten or more counts. The chain uses TRBV13 and TRBJ2-3; 8 bases agree with TRBD2. The junction had 3 bases not matched to a gene; V was cut back by 5 bases and J by 8 bases. CDR1 is PRHDT, CDR2 FYEKMQ, per germline (reference sequence). The CDR3 length is 12 residues. The CDR3: CASSKTSATQYF. For the CDR3, the DNA is TGTGCCAGCAGCAAGACTAGCGCTACGCAGTATTTT.

This clonotype was detected many times. The V call is TRBV4-2, the J call TRBJ2-1; 9 nucleotides align to TRBD2. Germline V gene sequence: CDR1 LGHNA, CDR2 YNFKEQ. This CDR3 is 16 amino acids long. V was clipped by 0 bases and J by 6 bases; unmatched bases: 6. The CDR3 region is CASSQDVLAGFNEQFF. The DNA of the CDR3 is TGTGCCAGCAGCCAAGATGTCCTAGCGGGATTCAATGAGCAGTTCTTC.

This clonotype was recorded at least ten times. CDR3 sequence reads: CASSQDSPSLVGANVLTF. The CDR3 bases are TGTGCCAGCAGCCAAGATTCCCCAAGCCTGGTGGGGGCCAACGTCCTGACTTTC. The chain combines TRBV3-1 with TRBJ2-6; D unresolved. The CDR3 extends over 18 amino acids. Germline-derived CDR1 and CDR2 are LGHDT and YNNKEL (reference sequence). V lost 0 bases to trimming and J lost 4 bases, with 16 bases between them.

This clonotype was counted only a few times. This chain connects TRBV29-1 to TRBJ1-3; a weak D match, TRBD1 (6 bases). V was shortened by 3 bases and J by 1 base, with 10 bases between the two germline ends. Germline V gene lookup returns CDR1 SQVTM and CDR2 ANQGSEA. There are 14 residues in the CDR3. The CDR3 is CSVEAGESGNTIYF. The CDR3 DNA is TGCAGCGTTGAGGCAGGGGAATCTGGAAACACCATATATTTT.

Within the sample, this clonotype is medium-sized. The chain couples TRBV20-1 to TRBJ1-1, with TRBD1 as a possible D gene (6 bases). The CDR3 loop spans 13 amino acids. V was cut by 6 bases and J by 0 bases, with 11 bases left in between. Looked up from germline, CDR1 is DFQATT and CDR2 is SNEGSKA (reference sequence). The CDR3 coding sequence is TGCAGTGCGGCCGGGACATTGAACACTGAAGCTTTCTTT. Residues: CSAAGTLNTEAFF.

This clonotype occurred a few times. The rearrangement links TRBV4-1 to TRBJ2-7, with D possibly matching TRBD1 (5 bases). V lost 0 bases, J lost 6 bases, and 12 bases lay in between. The CDR3 is 14 residues long. CDR1 MGHRA and CDR2 YSYEKL come from the germline V gene. CDR3 in amino acids: CASSQESRVPEQYF. As DNA, the CDR3 is TGCGCCAGCAGCCAAGAGTCCAGGGTACCCGAGCAGTACTTC.

The V call is TRBV18, the J call TRBJ1-5; TRBD1 matches 8 bases. V was pared by 6 bases and J by 2 bases, with 6 bases of the junction left unmatched. The germline gives CDR1 KGHSH, CDR2 LQKENI. The CDR3 consists of 15 residues. CDR3 sequence reads: CASSPGGAGNQPQHF. In DNA form, the CDR3 reads TGTGCCAGCTCCCCAGGGGGCGCGGGCAATCAGCCCCAGCATTTT. Using reference TRBV18 and TRBJ1-5 for the parts outside the CDR3, the full variable domain is NAGVMQNPRHLVRRRGQEARLRCSPMKGHSHVYWYRQLPEEGLKFMVYLQKENIIDESGMPKERFSAEFPKEGPSILRIQQVVRGDSAAYFCASSPGGAGNQPQHFGDGTRLSIL.